This TCR beta chain emerged from a study of blood T cell repertoires in COVID-19. Study-wide context: Donors in the United States, Italy and Spain gave samples during acute or convalescent COVID-19. T cells, B-cell-depleted T cells, or PBMCs provided the cDNA or gDNA that served as material.

From germline, CDR1 is SGHRS and CDR2 YFSETQ. The CDR3 is made up of 15 amino acids. V was shortened by 0 bases and J by 9 bases, with 13 bases between the two germline ends. This clone was picked up a small number of times. Authors' processing steps: Amplification of reference gene primers was used by the study to estimate nucleated cell counts. Sequencing was performed with immunoSEQ multiplex PCR; in TCRdb, only in-frame clones are kept and a portion is missing. D and trimming were read from the DNA, whereas the V and J calls and clone size are those reported in that table. The data hold 30,000 to 40,000 clones, with 60% to 80% observed a single time.

The receptor was derived from a human donor in a cohort sampled during active COVID-19. The V and J genes are TRBV5-1 and TRBJ1-6; a weak D match, TRBD1 (6 bases). Specimen: peripheral blood. CDR3 protein: CASSLDGGAGSPLHF. CDR3 DNA: TGCGCCAGCAGCTTGGATGGGGGCGCGGGTTCACCCCTCCACTTT.